The subject of this entry is one TCR beta chain. Antigen unknown. The table came from immunoSEQ multiplex PCR; TCRdb's copy has only in-frame clones and leaves some out. The sample includes about 180,000 clones, about nine tenths seen only once; the top ten take approximately 1.9%. V lost 6 bases and J lost 0, with 17 bases in between. CDR3 length: 16 residues. CDR1 and CDR2 from the germline V gene are LNHDA and SQIVND (reference sequence). The data derive from a study of T cell responses to AZD1222 COVID-19 vaccine. Study findings and constraints: Across the whole spike, CD4 TCRs peaked at regions 160-218 and 743-854. Repertoire sampling occurred only after the peak T cell response. Possibly, clonal diversity was underestimated; donors were largely white British and included more females.

The TCR sequence derives from an adult in good health. V is TRBV19 and J is TRBJ1-1; a weak D match, TRBD1 (5 bases). The material was peripheral blood, obtained on day 0 of AZD1222 vaccination. The CDR3 reads CASRIRARVLNTEAFF. The CDR3 DNA reads as TGTGCCAGTAGGATCCGAGCCAGGGTCCTGAACACTGAAGCTTTCTTT.